This T cell receptor (beta chain) comes out of a study of PD-L1 blockade in urothelial cancer. Each PCR contained spiked-in synthetic TCR analog templates. Sequencing was performed with immunoSEQ multiplex PCR; in TCRdb, only in-frame clones are kept and a portion is missing. The sample has 30,000 to 35,000 clones; roughly 84% are singletons. V was trimmed by 7 bases and J by 7 bases, leaving 19 bases between them. Germline CDR1 reads MGHDK; CDR2 reads SYGVNS. The CDR3 is 15 residues long. The origin of this receptor is a man aged 60-69 years with urothelial cancer. The sequenced sample was PBMCs, obtained around atezolizumab (anti-PD-L1) treatment. The chain couples TRBV25-1 to TRBJ2-2, with D perhaps matching TRBD2 (7 bases). Here the CDR3 DNA reads TGTGCCAGCAAACGGGACACAGGGAGGGGCGGGGAGCTGTTTTTT. Its protein is CASKRDTGRGGELFF.